Each of the 6 T cell receptor beta chains below was sequenced from the same sample in a study of beta chain features in type 1 diabetes. The whole isolated RNA underwent reverse transcription, so sequencing captured expressed TCRB transcripts. Assay used: immunoSEQ multiplex PCR; TCRdb lists only in-frame clones, some missing. Counted here are 350,000 to 400,000 clones, around 15% occurring once; the ten biggest clones make up about 0.02%. Sequenced: naive CD4+ T cells from blood. The receptors were gathered from a young woman in good health.

In this sample, this clone turned up a few times. This chain connects TRBV4-3 to TRBJ2-1; D is possibly TRBD2 (5 bases). The V and J ends lost 5 bases and 1 base respectively, with 6 bases between them. The CDR3 covers 13 residues. Germline assignment: CDR1 LGHNA and CDR2 YSLEER. The CDR3 nucleotides read TGCGCCAGCAGCTGGGAGTCCTACAATGAGCAGTTCTTC. It encodes CASSWESYNEQFF.

A few counts support this clone. V usage is TRBV27 and J usage is TRBJ2-7; the D is unclear. Trimming stripped 3 bases from V and 0 bases from J, with 12 bases between. CDR3 length: 15 residues. CDR1 is MNHEY and CDR2 is SMNVEV in the germline V gene (reference sequence). CDR3 nucleotide sequence: TGTGCCAGCAGTTTGATCGCCCTAAGCTCCTACGAGCAGTACTTC. Translated: CASSLIALSSYEQYF.

CDR3 sequence reads: CASSLAAGPNEQYF. The DNA for the CDR3 is TGCGCCAGCAGCTTGGCCGCAGGGCCCAACGAGCAGTACTTC. The V call is TRBV5-1, the J call TRBJ2-7; a weak D match, TRBD1 (5 bases). The germline V gene encodes CDR1 SGHRS and CDR2 YFSETQ. The V end lost 0 bases, the J end lost 5 bases, and 12 bases lay between the germline ends. The CDR3 contains 14 residues.

This clone was seen a few times. This CDR3 is CASSLTGVWDEQFF. The CDR3 nucleotides are TGTGCCAGCAGCTTAACAGGGGTCTGGGATGAGCAGTTCTTC. The chain couples TRBV28 to TRBJ2-1, with 7 bases lining up with TRBD1. V was pared by 6 bases and J by 8 bases, with 10 bases of the junction left unmatched. The CDR3 is 14 residues long. Per germline, CDR1 MDHEN and CDR2 SYDVKM. Together with reference TRBV28 and TRBJ2-1, the CDR3 gives the full variable domain: DVKVTQSSRYLVKRTGEKVFLECVQDMDHENMFWYRQDPGLGLRLIYFSYDVKMKEKGDIPEGYSVSREKKERFSLILESASTNQTSMYLCASSLTGVWDEQFFGPGTRLTVL.

This chain connects TRBV6-4 to TRBJ2-1, with D possibly being TRBD1 (5 bases). CDR1 is MRHNA and CDR2 is SNTAGT in the germline V gene. CDR3 size: 13 residues. The V end was cut by 2 bases, the J end by 5 bases, with 7 bases between. The CDR3 nucleotides read TGTGCCAGCAGTGACAGGGGCCACAATGAGCAGTTCTTC. It yields the protein CASSDRGHNEQFF.

The table lists this clone with a few counts. The chain carries TRBV7-2 and TRBJ2-1; a possible D gene is TRBD1 (6 bases). The germline V and J ends were trimmed by 0 bases and 3 bases, with 9 bases remaining between them. CDR1 is SGHTA and CDR2 is FQGNSA in the germline V gene. This CDR3 is built from 15 residues. Here the CDR3 reads CASSLAQGIYNEQFF. The CDR3 coding sequence is TGTGCCAGCAGCTTAGCCCAGGGGATCTACAATGAGCAGTTCTTC.